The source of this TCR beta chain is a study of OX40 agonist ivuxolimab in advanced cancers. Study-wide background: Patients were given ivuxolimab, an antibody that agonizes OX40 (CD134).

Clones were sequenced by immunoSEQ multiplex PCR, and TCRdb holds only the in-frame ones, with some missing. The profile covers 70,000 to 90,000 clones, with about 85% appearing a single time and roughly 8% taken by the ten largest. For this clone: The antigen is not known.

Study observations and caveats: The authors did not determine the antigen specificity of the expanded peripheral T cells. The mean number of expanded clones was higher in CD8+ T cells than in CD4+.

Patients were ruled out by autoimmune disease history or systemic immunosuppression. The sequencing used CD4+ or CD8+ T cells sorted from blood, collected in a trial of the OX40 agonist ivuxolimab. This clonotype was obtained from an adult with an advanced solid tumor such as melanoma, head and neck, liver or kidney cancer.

CDR3 amino acids: CAWTSREGQPQHF. CDR3 nucleotides: TGTGCCTGGACAAGTAGGGAAGGGCAGCCCCAGCATTTT. The V and J genes are TRBV30 and TRBJ1-5; no clear D. Germline CDR1 reads GTSNPN; CDR2 reads SVGIG (reference sequence). V lost 4 bases, J lost 7 bases, and 14 bases lay in between. The CDR3 loop spans 13 amino acids. Drawing the rest from reference TRBV30 and TRBJ1-5, the complete variable domain is SQTIHQWPATLVQPVGSPLSLECTVEGTSNPNLYWYRQAAGRGLQLLFYSVGIGQISSEVPQNLSASRPQDRQFILSSKKLLLSDSGFYLCAWTSREGQPQHFGDGTRLSIL.